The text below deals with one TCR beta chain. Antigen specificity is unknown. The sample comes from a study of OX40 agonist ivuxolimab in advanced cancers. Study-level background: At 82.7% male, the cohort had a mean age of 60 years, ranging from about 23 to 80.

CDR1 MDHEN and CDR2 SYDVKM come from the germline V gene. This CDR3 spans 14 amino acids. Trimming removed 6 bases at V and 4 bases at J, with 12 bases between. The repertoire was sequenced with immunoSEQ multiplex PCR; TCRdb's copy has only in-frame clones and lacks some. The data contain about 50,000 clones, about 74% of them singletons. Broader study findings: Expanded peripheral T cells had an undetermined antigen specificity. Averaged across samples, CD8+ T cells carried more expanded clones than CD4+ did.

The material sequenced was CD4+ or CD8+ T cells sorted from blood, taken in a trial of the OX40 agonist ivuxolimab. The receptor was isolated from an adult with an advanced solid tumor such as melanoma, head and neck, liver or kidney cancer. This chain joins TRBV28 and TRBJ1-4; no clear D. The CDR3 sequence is CASSQAGFNEKLFF. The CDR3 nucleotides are TGTGCCAGCAGCCAGGCTGGTTTTAATGAAAAACTGTTTTTT.